The clone carrying this TCR beta chain was detected ten times or more. Germline loops: CDR1 SGHTA, CDR2 FQGTGA. After removal of 5 bases from V and 7 bases from J, the junction contained 6 bases not matched to a gene. The CDR3 has 14 residues. The data derive from a study of blood T cells in healthy people across ages. A sample-barcoded 5' primer and a J-beta primer mix were used in a second PCR of about 7 to 12 cycles. One entry per CDR3 protein results from TCRdb running MiXCR on the 5' RACE reads. The sample has around 670,000 distinct CDR3 sequences, about 30% seen once. This TCR came from a woman of 80 years or more in good health. This chain connects TRBV7-3 to TRBJ2-7; TRBD1 matches at 12 bases. Sequencing was performed on blood. CDR3 nucleotides: TGTGCCAGCAGCCCCGGGACAGGGGGCAATGAGCAGTACTTC. This gives the protein CASSPGTGGNEQYF.